Following are 16 T cell receptor beta chains from one sample sequenced in a study of cytomegalovirus exposure and HLA in healthy donors. The PCR employed 60 Vbeta primers together with 13 Jbeta primers. Profiled with immunoSEQ multiplex PCR; TCRdb holds only in-frame clones, not every one. The table lists 90,000 to 110,000 clones, around three quarters of them singletons. The sequencing input was PBMCs. The origin of the receptors is a woman aged 50 to 60 in good health and CMV-seropositive.

The J gene is TRBJ2-1, the V gene TRBV10-3, with 9 bases aligning to TRBD1. The CDR3 sequence is 15 residues long. Trimming took 6 bases from V and 3 from J; bases not matched to a gene: 6. Germline CDR1 and CDR2: ENHRY and SYGVKD. CDR3 region: CAISGGGQGYNEQFF. CDR3 sequence (DNA): TGTGCCATCAGCGGAGGGGGACAGGGCTACAATGAGCAGTTCTTC.

The chain has TRBV5-4 and TRBJ1-1; D perhaps matches TRBD1 (5 bases). The CDR3 spans 14 residues. Per germline, CDR1 SGHNT and CDR2 YYREEE (reference sequence). The V gene lost 4 bases and the J gene lost 4 bases, with 14 bases spanning the gap. Here the CDR3 DNA reads TGTGCCAGCAGCCCAGAGCAGGGTGTCACTGAAGCTTTCTTT. It codes for CASSPEQGVTEAFF.

This chain connects TRBV18 to TRBJ2-5; 7 bases fit TRBD1. This CDR3 is built from 12 residues. Germline V gene sequence: CDR1 KGHSH, CDR2 LQKENI. V trimming: 5 bases; J trimming: 5 bases; junction bases outside the gene matches: 2. CDR3 in DNA: TGTGCCAGCTCAGAACAGGGGGAGACCCAGTACTTC. Its translation: CASSEQGETQYF.

Only one count was recorded for this clone. The genes are TRBV19 and TRBJ2-7; 11 bases are a match to TRBD1. The length of the CDR3 is 13 residues. Trimming at V came to 6 bases and at J to 7 bases, leaving 5 bases not matched to a gene. Germline CDR1 LNHDA, CDR2 SQIVND (reference sequence). CDR3 sequence (DNA): TGTGCCAGTAGCCCGGACAGGGGGCGGGAGCAGTACTTC. Its translation is CASSPDRGREQYF.

This clone showed up just once. The chain employs TRBV6-1 and TRBJ1-1; the D gene is possibly TRBD1 (5 bases). V lost 5 bases and J lost 1, with 11 bases in between. CDR1 and CDR2 from the germline V gene are MNHNS and SASEGT. The CDR3 extends over 14 amino acids. In nucleotides, the CDR3 is TGTGCCAGCAGTATGGACGGACAGAACACTGAAGCTTTCTTT. It is translated as CASSMDGQNTEAFF.

V is TRBV19 and J is TRBJ2-7, with D tentatively TRBD2 (6 bases). CDR3 length equals 13 residues. Trimming removed 3 bases at V and 5 bases at J, with 11 bases between. Germline CDR1 reads LNHDA; CDR2 reads SQIVND (reference sequence). This CDR3 reads CASSMGGEDEQYF. As DNA, the CDR3 is TGTGCCAGTAGTATGGGGGGAGAAGACGAGCAGTACTTC.

The CDR3 nucleotides read TGTGCCAGGCCGCTAGCGAACAATGAGCAGTTCTTC. Its translation is CARPLANNEQFF. This chain connects TRBV21-1 to TRBJ2-1; the table names TRBD2, a call not compared with the DNA. TRBV21-1 is described as a pseudogene. This CDR3 spans 12 amino acids.

This clone was detected only a few times. The CDR3 DNA sequence: TGTGCCAGCAGCCTAGGGGGACAGGCCTACGAGCAGTACTTC. Its translation is CASSLGGQAYEQYF. The V call is TRBV5-5, the J call TRBJ2-7, with TRBD1 matching 8 bases. Trimming removed 4 bases from V and 2 bases from J; junction bases left unmatched: 5. Looked up from germline, CDR1 is SGHKS and CDR2 is YYEKEE (reference sequence). This CDR3 contains 14 residues.

V is TRBV7-2 and J is TRBJ1-1; perhaps TRBD1 as D (5 bases). Germline V CDR1 and CDR2: SGHTA, FQGNSA. CDR3 length: 12 amino acids. V was trimmed by 5 bases and J by 11 bases, leaving 15 bases between them. This CDR3 reads CASSPSRVGAFF. CDR3 nucleotide sequence: TGTGCCAGCAGCCCCAGCAGGGTAGGCGCTTTCTTT.

In DNA form, the CDR3 reads TGTGCCAGCAGCCCCCCAGGAAGCTATGGCTACACCTTC. Its protein is CASSPPGSYGYTF. V gene TRBV7-9 combines with J gene TRBJ1-2; D gene uncertain. CDR3 length: 13 residues. Germline assignment: CDR1 SEHNR and CDR2 FQNEAQ (reference sequence). V was trimmed by 5 bases and J by 4 bases, leaving 11 bases between them.

This clone has only a few counts. The rearrangement links TRBV11-3 to TRBJ2-3; D is possibly TRBD1 (6 bases). The germline V and J ends were trimmed by 2 bases and 6 bases, with 9 bases remaining between them. CDR1 and CDR2 (germline): SGHNT, YENEEA. The CDR3 runs to 13 residues. The CDR3 protein is CASSLTGWDTQYF. The CDR3 DNA reads TGTGCCAGCAGCTTAACAGGGTGGGATACGCAGTATTTT. The full variable domain, in which reference TRBV11-3 and TRBJ2-3 provide the parts outside the CDR3, is EAGVVQSPRYKIIEKKQPVAFWCNPISGHNTLYWYLQNLGQGPELLIRYENEEAVDDSQLPKDRFSAERLKGVDSTLKIQPAELGDSAVYLCASSLTGWDTQYFGPGTRLTVL.

The V gene is TRBV29-1, the J gene TRBJ2-3; 7 bases agree with TRBD1. Germline V gene lookup returns CDR1 SQVTM and CDR2 ANQGSEA. The junction had 2 bases not matched to a gene; V was cut back by 6 bases and J by 2 bases. The CDR3 extends over 12 amino acids. CDR3 residues: CSVGTDTDTQYF. For the CDR3, the DNA is TGCAGCGTGGGGACAGACACAGATACGCAGTATTTT.

The CDR3 sequence: CASSTVPGGNQPQHF. The DNA of the CDR3 is TGTGCCAGCAGTACAGTACCCGGGGGCAATCAGCCCCAGCATTTT. V is TRBV6-1 and J is TRBJ1-5, with D unresolved. CDR3 length: 15 residues. V dropped 5 bases and J dropped 2 bases, with 13 bases sitting between them. Per germline, CDR1 MNHNS and CDR2 SASEGT.

The chain employs TRBV7-2 and TRBJ1-2; the D gene is possibly TRBD1 (5 bases). Germline CDR1 reads SGHTA; CDR2 reads FQGNSA. This CDR3 is 14 amino acids long. Trimming removed 2 bases from V and 5 bases from J, with 12 bases in between. The CDR3 DNA is TGTGCCAGCAGCTTAAGGTCTTCAGGGTATGGCTACACCTTC. This gives the protein CASSLRSSGYGYTF.

J is TRBJ2-2 and V is TRBV9, with 9 bases fitting TRBD2. Germline V lookup: CDR1 SGDLS, CDR2 YYNGEE. The CDR3 has 16 amino acids. J was trimmed by 7 bases and V by 0 bases; bases with no gene match: 7. The CDR3 DNA follows: TGTGCCAGCAGCGTAGTTGGCGGGGGGGCCGTCGGGGAGCTGTTTTTT. Translated, it gives CASSVVGGGAVGELFF.

This clone was detected a few times. J is TRBJ2-3 and V is TRBV19; tentatively, D is TRBD2 (6 bases). V shed 5 bases and J shed 0 bases, with 15 bases lying between them. CDR1 LNHDA and CDR2 SQIVND come from the germline V gene (reference sequence). The CDR3 extends over 16 amino acids. The CDR3 DNA sequence: TGTGCCAGTAGTGCCTTTAACGGGGGAAGCACAGATACGCAGTATTTT. Translated, it gives CASSAFNGGSTDTQYF. Using reference TRBV19 and TRBJ2-3 for the parts outside the CDR3, the full variable domain is DGGITQSPKYLFRKEGQNVTLSCEQNLNHDAMYWYRQDPGQGLRLIYYSQIVNDFQKGDIAEGYSVSREKKESFPLTVTSAQKNPTAFYLCASSAFNGGSTDTQYFGPGTRLTVL.